This T cell receptor (beta chain) stems from a study of low-dose radiotherapy and immunotherapy resistance in tumors. Study context: Patients received cyclophosphamide 200 mg/m2 intravenously every two weeks, the day before radiation-immunotherapy.

Gene-specific TRAV and TRBV primers were used for first-strand cDNA, covering alpha and beta chains. The TCRs were subjected to amplification over around 18 PCR cycles employing a constant-region primer in conjunction with a V-primer adapter. TCRdb redid the calling of the reads with MiXCR, one entry per CDR3 protein. The sample has some 46,000 distinct CDR3 sequences; about 25% are singletons. This clonotype ranks as medium-sized. Trimming left V 1 base short and J 4 bases short, with 12 bases between. This CDR3 is 15 amino acids long. Germline V CDR1 and CDR2: SGHNT, YYREEE (reference sequence). Time point in this sample: after trial treatment. The treatment: LDRT plus nivolumab, ipilimumab, low-dose cyclophosphamide and aspirin (RACIN trial).

The chain employs TRBV5-4 and TRBJ2-1; a weak D match, TRBD1 (6 bases). The sequencing here drew on PBMCs, taken after low-dose radiotherapy plus immunotherapy. The clonotype comes from a male donor with prostate cancer. CDR3 residues: CASSLFQGRYNEQFF. CDR3 sequence (DNA): TGTGCCAGCAGCTTGTTTCAGGGGCGGTACAATGAGCAGTTCTTC.